This is a list of T cell receptor beta chains from one sample in a study of T cell repertoires in cytomegalovirus infection. These receptors have no known antigen. Via MiXCR, TCRdb re-called the reads, giving one row per CDR3 protein. In the table there are 600,000 to 700,000 distinct CDR3 sequences, roughly 30% of which are singletons. Sequenced material: cultured PBMCs, taken from culture after CMV antigen stimulation. These receptor sequences come from a human donor in good health (CMV status not recorded). Some clones in this sample may be carry-over from other donors' samples. The CDR3 runs from the conserved cysteine through the conserved F or W. The order of the fields is V gene, clone size, D gene, J gene, CDR3 protein, CDR3 DNA. D genes are given only for firm matches. Clone size appears in some rows only: once, few, many, or a class for an expanded clone.

V: TRBV10-3
size: few
D: NA
J: TRBJ2-7
CDR3: CAISESRTTLAGQYF
DNA: TGTGCCATCAGTGAGTCGCGGACTACGCTGGCCGGGCAGTACTTC

V: TRBV11-2
size: NA
D: NA
J: TRBJ2-2
CDR3: CASSLEGGTGELFF
DNA: TGTGCCAGCAGCTTAGAAGGGGGGACCGGGGAGCTGTTTTTT

V: TRBV7-2
size: NA
D: TRBD2
J: TRBJ2-7
CDR3: CASSGTSGSKSVNEQYF
DNA: TGTGCCAGCAGCGGGACTAGCGGGAGTAAATCTGTTAACGAGCAGTACTTC

V: TRBV4-3
size: NA
D: NA
J: TRBJ2-7
CDR3: CASSQQYFFYEQYF
DNA: TGCGCCAGCAGCCAACAGTACTTCTTCTACGAGCAGTACTTC

V: TRBV12-3/TRBV12-4
size: NA
D: NA
J: TRBJ2-5
CDR3: CASSPSSGTQYF
DNA: TGTGCCAGCAGTCCATCCAGCGGGACCCAGTACTTC

V: TRBV28
size: NA
D: NA
J: TRBJ1-4
CDR3: CASSPRRVFEKLFF
DNA: TGTGCCAGCAGCCCCCGCAGGGTTTTTGAAAAACTGTTTTTT

V: TRBV7-2
size: NA
D: NA
J: TRBJ2-5
CDR3: CASSPGGPGKETQYF
DNA: TGTGCCAGCAGCCCAGGTGGACCAGGGAAAGAGACCCAGTACTTC

V: TRBV29-1
size: NA
D: NA
J: TRBJ1-4
CDR3: CSVTDRKLFF
DNA: TGCAGCGTCACGGACCGTAAACTGTTTTTT

V: TRBV7-6
size: NA
D: TRBD1
J: TRBJ1-1
CDR3: CASNLGQGVSEAFF
DNA: TGTGCCAGCAACCTCGGACAGGGGGTCTCTGAAGCTTTCTTT

V: TRBV5-1
size: NA
D: NA
J: TRBJ2-1
CDR3: CASSLGGMGVYNEQFF
DNA: TGCGCCAGCAGCTTGGGAGGGATGGGGGTTTACAATGAGCAGTTCTTC

V: TRBV11-2
size: NA
D: NA
J: TRBJ2-7
CDR3: CASSRHYERAYSYEQYF
DNA: TGTGCCAGCAGCCGACACTACGAGCGGGCCTACTCCTACGAGCAGTACTTC

V: TRBV28
size: few
D: NA
J: TRBJ1-1
CDR3: CASSSAPPRAEAFF
DNA: TGTGCCAGCAGCTCGGCTCCCCCTCGGGCTGAAGCTTTCTTT

V: TRBV11-1
size: few
D: NA
J: TRBJ2-7
CDR3: CASSFRRNRAGEQYF
DNA: TGTGCCAGCAGCTTTCGCCGTAACAGGGCGGGCGAGCAGTACTTC

V: TRBV7-2
size: many
D: TRBD1
J: TRBJ2-7
CDR3: CASSLLPDRSSYEQYF
DNA: TGTGCCAGCAGCTTGCTCCCGGACAGGAGCTCCTACGAGCAGTACTTC

V: TRBV5-5
size: few
D: NA
J: TRBJ1-5
CDR3: CASSPGYPDSYSNQPQHF
DNA: TGTGCCAGCAGCCCCGGATACCCAGACAGTTATAGCAATCAGCCCCAGCATTTT

V: TRBV4-3
size: few
D: TRBD2
J: TRBJ2-1
CDR3: CASSQDHLAGALWDNEQFF
DNA: TGCGCCAGCAGCCAAGACCATCTAGCGGGAGCGCTCTGGGACAATGAGCAGTTCTTC

V: TRBV27
size: few
D: NA
J: TRBJ1-1
CDR3: CASRLGPFTSNTEAFF
DNA: TGTGCCAGCAGACTGGGGCCGTTTACCTCGAACACTGAAGCTTTCTTT